This T cell receptor (beta chain) was identified during a study of cytomegalovirus exposure and HLA in healthy donors. PCR was performed using 60 Vbeta and 13 Jbeta primers. Only in-frame clones appear in the TCRdb table, and some are missing; sequencing was by immunoSEQ multiplex PCR. Among about 150,000 clones listed, over 70% were seen once. V was clipped by 6 bases and J by 2 bases, with 14 bases between them. The CDR3 loop spans 15 amino acids. Germline V gene data show CDR1 as MNHNS and CDR2 as SASEGT. The sample taken for sequencing was PBMCs. This receptor was obtained from a woman aged 40 to 50 in good health and CMV-seropositive. The chain uses TRBV6-1 and TRBJ1-5, with D possibly TRBD1 on 5 matching bases. CDR3 sequence: CASSVGVGGNQPQHF. As DNA, the CDR3 is TGTGCCAGCAGCGTGGGTGTAGGGGGCAATCAGCCCCAGCATTTT.